The following is a T cell receptor (beta chain) sequence with its context. The specificity of this receptor is unknown. Base qualities are missing; no much larger clone stands one base away. For TCRbeta CDR3 sequencing, genomic DNA from the sorted cells was extracted using the QIAGEN DNeasy Blood and Tissue Kit. High-throughput TCRbeta CDR3 sequencing, which included PCR amplification with bias correction and internal controls, was done commercially through immunoSEQ. As for the original processing: Unique productive TCRbeta sequences were defined by CDR3 nucleotide sequence where primers matched, otherwise by CDR3 amino acid sequence with Vbeta and Jbeta genes. Sorting error was corrected by removing sequences shared between sorted populations at a frequency ratio of 2:1 or less, and the remaining shared sequences were assigned to the higher population. A sequence counted as donor-reactive if, in CFSE-low cells, the sequence had a frequency of at least 0.01% and was expanded at least 5-fold compared with unstimulated cells. Jensen-Shannon divergence calculated on the top 100 TCRbeta sequences ranked by frequency was used to measure repertoire divergence. When a sample had multiple sequencing runs, each run was corrected for sorting error separately and the runs were then pooled. Not all clones reach the TCRdb copy of this immuneACCESS table, which keeps in-frame sequences only. Checked studies attribute under half of the gap to unresolved V genes and leave the rest unexplained. The V and J calls and the clone size are those of that table, but D and trimming were determined from the DNA. The table for this sample lists some 250,000 clones; 80% to 85% of them were counted only once. The ten top clones hold over 0.5% of the sample.

Unstimulated Tregs (CD4+CD25+CD127-), CD4+ non-Tregs (CD4+CD25-), CD4 and CD8 cells were FACS-sorted from thawed PBMCs. Blood from healthy controls was obtained either as purchased buffy coats or from healthy volunteers. Healthy control blood was processed to PBMCs with a Ficoll density gradient and then cryopreserved, whereas patient PBMCs were collected both before and after transplant. The germline V gene supplies CDR1 SQVTM and CDR2 ANQGSEA. At the junction V is shortened by 7 bases and J by 5 bases, with 11 bases in between. The CDR3 contains 11 residues, cysteine and phenylalanine counted. Only the CDR3 DNA stays, 33 bases, in frame from base 1. These data originate in a study of Tregs in tolerant kidney transplant recipients (dated by TCRdb to 2018 to 2020). Concerning the study at large: The study used TCRbeta sequencing to identify donor-specific regulatory T cells before combined kidney and bone marrow transplantation, then tracked those cells after transplant. Several methods of expanding Tregs specific for an allogeneic donor were compared by TCRbeta repertoire sequencing in a few healthy controls.

Summary of the overall study and its limitations: Because the study included only a small number of patients, the results must be confirmed in larger populations and under other immunosuppression protocols. Biological reproducibility was not directly addressed, though technical replication error appeared minimal. The most biologically relevant and donor-specific TCRbeta repertoire appeared to be identified by expanding Tregs with activated donor B cells.

The sequence joins TRBV29-1 to TRBJ1-1; the D gene is not confidently resolved. Sequencing was performed on CD4+ T cells from blood. The TCR sequence derives from a human donor in good health. The DNA sequence is TGCAGCGCGGGAGGAGGTACTGAAGCTTTCTTT. This gives the protein CSAGGGTEAFF.